The TCR beta chain under discussion was sequenced for a study of cytomegalovirus exposure and HLA in healthy donors. Whole-study results and caveats: The likely explanation for a cluster of highly shared sequence variants was sequencing artifact. Accurate prediction of most subjects' HLA-A and HLA-B alleles from TCR beta sequences was reported. The investigators catalogued 150 to 200 TCR beta chains as cytomegalovirus-associated.

This clone was counted once. What it recognizes is unknown. The germline gives CDR1 SEHNR, CDR2 FQNEAQ (reference sequence). The CDR3 sequence is 13 residues long. V was clipped by 5 bases and J by 3 bases, with 8 bases between them. The study ran its PCR with 60 Vbeta and 13 Jbeta primers. Assay: immunoSEQ multiplex PCR; the TCRdb copy retains only in-frame clones and omits some. The table has about 130,000 clones, over 70% seen once; the top ten hold over 2%. The sample taken for sequencing was PBMCs. The TCR originated in a man aged 25-40 years in good health and CMV-seronegative. The V call is TRBV7-9, the J call TRBJ1-3; D is undetermined. The CDR3 reads CASSPGYGNTIYF. The CDR3, as DNA: TGTGCCAGCAGCCCCGGTTATGGAAACACCATATATTTT.